This TCR beta chain was captured by sequencing in a study of T-cell reconstitution after alpha-beta-depleted transplantation in children. Unique molecular identifiers were used in preparing the TCRbeta library. TCRdb fed the PCR reads into MiXCR, producing one record per CDR3 protein. The sample carries 150,000 to 250,000 distinct CDR3 sequences, 14% to 15% recorded once. Germline V gives CDR1 MNHEY, CDR2 SVGAGI. The CDR3 length is 17 residues. V lost 2 bases to trimming and J lost 0 bases; unmatched junction nucleotides: 6. J is TRBJ1-4 and V is TRBV6-5; TRBD1 agrees at 7 bases. The sample in question was PBMCs from the stem cell graft donor, obtained from the stem cell graft. The TCR comes from a human donor who donated a stem cell graft to a child with acute lymphoblastic leukemia. This CDR3 is CASSYSRGFATNEKLFF. CDR3 nucleotide sequence: TGTGCCAGCAGTTACAGCAGGGGGTTTGCAACTAATGAAAAACTGTTTTTT.